The clone carrying this T cell receptor beta chain was recorded a few times. The record originates from a study of T cells after yellow fever vaccination. TCRdb redid the calling of the 5' RACE reads with MiXCR, one entry per CDR3 protein. The sample has around 360,000 distinct CDR3 sequences, about 9.9% seen once. The source was PBMCs, collected on the day of the first yellow fever vaccination. This TCR was sampled from a man between 18 and 35 years old who received the YFV17D yellow fever vaccine.

The CDR3 nucleotides are TGTGCCAGCAGCGGAGAATATGGCTACACCTTC. The encoded protein is CASSGEYGYTF. The rearrangement joins TRBV7-9 to TRBJ1-2; unclear D gene. There are 11 residues in the CDR3. CDR1 is SEHNR, CDR2 FQNEAQ, per germline (reference sequence). V gave up 5 bases and J gave up 5 bases, with 6 bases separating them. Variable domain in full (rest from reference TRBV7-9 and TRBJ1-2): DTGVSQNPRHKITKRGQNVTFRCDPISEHNRLYWYRQTLGQGPEFLTYFQNEAQLEKSRLLSDRFSAERPKGSFSTLEIQRTEQGDSAMYLCASSGEYGYTFGSGTRLTVV.